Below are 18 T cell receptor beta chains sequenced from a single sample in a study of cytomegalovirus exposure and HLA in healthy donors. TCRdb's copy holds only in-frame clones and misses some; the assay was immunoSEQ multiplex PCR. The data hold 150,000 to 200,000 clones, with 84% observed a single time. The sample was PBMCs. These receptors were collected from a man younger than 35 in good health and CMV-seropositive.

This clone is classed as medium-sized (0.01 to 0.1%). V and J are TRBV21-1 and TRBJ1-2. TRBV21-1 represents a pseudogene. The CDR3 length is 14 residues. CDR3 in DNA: TGTGCCAGCTCTTCTTCGGGGGGGAACTATGGCTACACCTTC. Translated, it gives CASSSSGGNYGYTF.

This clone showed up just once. The CDR3 protein is CASSRLASTDTQYF. The CDR3 DNA follows: TGTGCCAGTAGTAGACTAGCCTCCACAGATACGCAGTATTTT. This chain links TRBV27 with TRBJ2-3; TRBD2 matches 7 bases. The CDR3 is 14 residues long. CDR1 is MNHEY, CDR2 SMNVEV, per germline (reference sequence). V lost 9 bases, J lost 2 bases, and 8 bases stayed unmatched.

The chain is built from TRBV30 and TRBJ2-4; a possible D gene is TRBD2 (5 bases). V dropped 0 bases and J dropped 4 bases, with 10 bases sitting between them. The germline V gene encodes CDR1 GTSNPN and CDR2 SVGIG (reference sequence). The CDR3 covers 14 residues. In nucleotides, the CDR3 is TGTGCCTGGAGTGTACGGGGAAATAAAAACATTCAGTACTTC. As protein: CAWSVRGNKNIQYF. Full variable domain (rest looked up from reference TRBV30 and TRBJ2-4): SQTIHQWPATLVQPVGSPLSLECTVEGTSNPNLYWYRQAAGRGLQLLFYSVGIGQISSEVPQNLSASRPQDRQFILSSKKLLLSDSGFYLCAWSVRGNKNIQYFGAGTRLSVL.

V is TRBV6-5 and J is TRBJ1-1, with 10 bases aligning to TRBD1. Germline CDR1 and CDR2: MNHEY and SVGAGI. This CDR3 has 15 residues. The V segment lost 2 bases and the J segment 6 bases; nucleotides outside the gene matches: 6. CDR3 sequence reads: CASSYQGQGSAEAFF. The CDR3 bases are TGTGCCAGCAGTTACCAGGGACAGGGGAGCGCTGAAGCTTTCTTT.

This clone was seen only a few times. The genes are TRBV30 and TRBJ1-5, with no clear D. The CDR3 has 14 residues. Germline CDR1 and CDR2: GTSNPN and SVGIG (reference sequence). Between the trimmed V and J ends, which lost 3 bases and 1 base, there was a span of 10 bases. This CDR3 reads CAWSGGMSNQPQHF. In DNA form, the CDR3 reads TGTGCCTGGAGCGGAGGCATGAGCAATCAGCCCCAGCATTTT.

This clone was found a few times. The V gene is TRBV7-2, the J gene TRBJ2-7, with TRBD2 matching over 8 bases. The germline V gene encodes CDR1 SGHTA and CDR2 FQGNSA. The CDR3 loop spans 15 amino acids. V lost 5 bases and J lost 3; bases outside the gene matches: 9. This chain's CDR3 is CASSPSSGPLYEQYF. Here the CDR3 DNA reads TGTGCCAGCAGCCCCTCTAGCGGGCCCCTCTACGAGCAGTACTTC. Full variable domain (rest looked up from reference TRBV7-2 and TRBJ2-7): GAGVSQSPSNKVTEKGKDVELRCDPISGHTALYWYRQSLGQGLEFLIYFQGNSAPDKSGLPSDRFSAERTGGSVSTLTIQRTQQEDSAVYLCASSPSSGPLYEQYFGPGTRLTVT.

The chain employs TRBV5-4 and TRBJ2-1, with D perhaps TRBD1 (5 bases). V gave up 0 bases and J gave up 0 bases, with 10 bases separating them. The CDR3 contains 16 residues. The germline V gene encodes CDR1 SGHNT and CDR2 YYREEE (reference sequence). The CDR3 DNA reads TGTGCCAGCAGCTTGGCGTGGCAGGGCTCCTACAATGAGCAGTTCTTC. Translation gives CASSLAWQGSYNEQFF.

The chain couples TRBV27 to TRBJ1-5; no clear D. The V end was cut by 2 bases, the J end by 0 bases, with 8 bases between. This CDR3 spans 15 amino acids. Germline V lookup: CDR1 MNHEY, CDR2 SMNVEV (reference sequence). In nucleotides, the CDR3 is TGTGCCAGCAGTTTAAGAGGGTATAGCAATCAGCCCCAGCATTTT. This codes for CASSLRGYSNQPQHF.

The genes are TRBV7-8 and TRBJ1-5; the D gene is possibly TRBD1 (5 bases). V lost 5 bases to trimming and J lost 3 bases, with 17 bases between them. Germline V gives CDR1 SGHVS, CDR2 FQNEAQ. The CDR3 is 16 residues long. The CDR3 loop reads CASSQGVRTFNQPQHF. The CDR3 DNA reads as TGTGCCAGCAGCCAGGGTGTGAGGACCTTCAATCAGCCCCAGCATTTT.

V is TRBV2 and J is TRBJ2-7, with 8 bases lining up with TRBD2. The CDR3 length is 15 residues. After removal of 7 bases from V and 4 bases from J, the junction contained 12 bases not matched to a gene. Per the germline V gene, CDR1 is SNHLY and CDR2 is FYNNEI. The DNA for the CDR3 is TGTGCCAGCAATGACGGGGGGGGCTTCATGTACGAGCAGTACTTC. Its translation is CASNDGGGFMYEQYF.

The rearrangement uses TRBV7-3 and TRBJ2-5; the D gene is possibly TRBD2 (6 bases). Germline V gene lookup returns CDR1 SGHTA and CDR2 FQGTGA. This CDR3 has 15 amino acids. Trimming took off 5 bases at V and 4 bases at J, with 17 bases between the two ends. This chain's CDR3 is CASSQTSKGRETQYF. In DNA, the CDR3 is TGTGCCAGCAGCCAAACTAGCAAGGGGCGAGAGACCCAGTACTTC.

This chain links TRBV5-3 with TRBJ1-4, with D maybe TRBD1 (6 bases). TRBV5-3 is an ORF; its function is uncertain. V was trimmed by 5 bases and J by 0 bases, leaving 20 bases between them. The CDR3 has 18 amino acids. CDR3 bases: TGTGCCAGAAGTTCATATACAGGGTTGAGGGCAACTAATGAAAAACTGTTTTTT. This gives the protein CARSSYTGLRATNEKLFF.

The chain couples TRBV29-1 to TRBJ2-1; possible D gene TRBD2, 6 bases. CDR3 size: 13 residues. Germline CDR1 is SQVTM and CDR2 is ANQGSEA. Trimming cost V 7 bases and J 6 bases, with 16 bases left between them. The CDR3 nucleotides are TGCAGCGCCGGGGCGGGACCCGCCAATGAGCAGTTCTTC. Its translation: CSAGAGPANEQFF.

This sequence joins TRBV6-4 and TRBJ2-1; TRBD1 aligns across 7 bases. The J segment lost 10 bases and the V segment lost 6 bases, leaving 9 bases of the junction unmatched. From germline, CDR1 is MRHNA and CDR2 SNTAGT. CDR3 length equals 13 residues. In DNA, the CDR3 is TGTGCCAGCAGCGAAGGGACAGAGAGGGAGCAGTTCTTC. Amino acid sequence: CASSEGTEREQFF.

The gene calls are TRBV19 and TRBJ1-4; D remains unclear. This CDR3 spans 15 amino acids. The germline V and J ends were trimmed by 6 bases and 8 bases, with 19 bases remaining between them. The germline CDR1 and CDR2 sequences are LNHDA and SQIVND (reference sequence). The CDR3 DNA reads TGTGCCAGTAGAACCCCGGGAGCAAACGGGGAAAAACTGTTTTTT. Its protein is CASRTPGANGEKLFF. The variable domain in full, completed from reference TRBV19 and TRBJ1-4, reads DGGITQSPKYLFRKEGQNVTLSCEQNLNHDAMYWYRQDPGQGLRLIYYSQIVNDFQKGDIAEGYSVSREKKESFPLTVTSAQKNPTAFYLCASRTPGANGEKLFFGSGTQLSVL.

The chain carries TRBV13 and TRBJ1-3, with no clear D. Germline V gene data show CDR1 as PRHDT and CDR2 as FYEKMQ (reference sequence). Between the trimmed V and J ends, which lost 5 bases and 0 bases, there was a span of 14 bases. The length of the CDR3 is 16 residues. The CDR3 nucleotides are TGTGCCAGCAGCGGCCCGCGGTCCCGCTCTGGAAACACCATATATTTT. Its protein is CASSGPRSRSGNTIYF.

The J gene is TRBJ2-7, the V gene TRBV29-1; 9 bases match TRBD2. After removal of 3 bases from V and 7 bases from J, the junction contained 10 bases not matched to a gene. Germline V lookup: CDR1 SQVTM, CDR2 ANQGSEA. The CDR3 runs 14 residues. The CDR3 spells CSVEPSGRPGEQYF. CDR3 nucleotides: TGCAGCGTTGAGCCCAGCGGGAGGCCGGGAGAGCAGTACTTC.

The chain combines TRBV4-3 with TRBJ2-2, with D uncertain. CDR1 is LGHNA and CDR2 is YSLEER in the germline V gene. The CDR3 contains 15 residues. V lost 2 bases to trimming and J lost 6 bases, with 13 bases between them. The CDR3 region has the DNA TGCGCCAGCAGCCAACCTACCAATACCCCCGGGGAGCTGTTTTTT. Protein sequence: CASSQPTNTPGELFF.